A single sample gave rise to the 18 T cell receptor beta chains below, sequenced in a study of cytomegalovirus exposure and HLA in healthy donors. This table comes from immunoSEQ multiplex PCR, and its TCRdb copy is limited to in-frame clones, with some not included. The sample has roughly 130,000 clones, just under 90% seen once. Sequences were obtained from PBMCs. The receptors were sampled from a man in his thirties or forties in good health and CMV-seronegative.

The chain links TRBV25-1 to TRBJ2-2; D might be TRBD1 (5 bases). With 8 bases removed from V and 6 bases from J, the gap between germline ends came to 16 bases. Germline V gives CDR1 MGHDK, CDR2 SYGVNS. CDR3 length: 14 amino acids. CDR3 coding DNA: TGTGCCAGCGGGGCAGGCAGCTCGGCCGGGGAGCTGTTTTTT. Translating it yields CASGAGSSAGELFF.

This sequence joins TRBV10-1 and TRBJ1-2; the D gene is possibly TRBD1 (6 bases). The CDR3 runs to 13 residues. From germline, CDR1 is WNHNN and CDR2 SYGVQD (reference sequence). The V gene lost 0 bases and the J gene lost 7 bases, with 9 bases spanning the gap. The DNA for the CDR3 is TGCGCCAGCAGTGAGTCGGGGGCCGGTGGCTACACCTTC. As protein: CASSESGAGGYTF.

The chain links TRBV4-1 to TRBJ1-3; 7 nucleotides agree with TRBD1. Germline V gene lookup returns CDR1 MGHRA and CDR2 YSYEKL. J was trimmed by 7 bases and V by 0 bases; bases with no gene match: 9. The CDR3 loop spans 16 amino acids. The CDR3 reads CASSQDLTGAPNTIYF. In DNA form, the CDR3 reads TGCGCCAGCAGCCAAGATCTTACAGGGGCACCGAACACCATATATTTT.

J is TRBJ1-5 and V is TRBV7-6; D is ambiguous. Germline V CDR1 and CDR2: SGHVS, FNYEAQ. Trimming pared 3 bases from V and 3 bases from J, leaving 6 bases between. CDR3 length: 13 amino acids. For the CDR3, the DNA is TGTGCCAGCAGCTTGGCACCCAATCAGCCCCAGCATTTT. It translates to CASSLAPNQPQHF.

Of note for this clone: Mismatch with germline at one junction end may stem from a read error. The chain combines TRBV10-3 with TRBJ2-3, with 9 bases matching TRBD2. Germline lookup yields CDR1 ENHRY and CDR2 SYGVKD. The CDR3 loop spans 16 amino acids. Written as DNA, the CDR3 is TGTGCTATCAGTGAGTCGGCGGCGGGGGGGAGTGATACGCAGTATTTT. It yields the protein CAISESAAGGSDTQYF.

This chain connects TRBV27 to TRBJ2-7; 8 positions agree with TRBD1. The V gene end was trimmed by 5 bases and the J gene end by 3 bases; junction bases not matched to a gene: 9. In germline, CDR1 is MNHEY, CDR2 SMNVEV (reference sequence). The CDR3 is 15 amino acids. CDR3 amino acids: CASSPRDRPFYEQYF. The CDR3 DNA follows: TGTGCCAGCAGTCCTCGGGACAGGCCTTTCTACGAGCAGTACTTC.

This clone was found once. The chain has TRBV14 and TRBJ2-2; a weak D match, TRBD2 (6 bases). Trimming shortened V by 6 bases and J by 4 bases, and 12 bases separated the two germline ends. Germline V gene sequence: CDR1 SGHDN, CDR2 FVKESK. The CDR3 consists of 14 residues. Here the CDR3 reads CASRGSGSTGELFF. The CDR3 DNA reads as TGTGCCAGCAGGGGCTCCGGGAGCACCGGGGAGCTGTTTTTT. The complete variable domain, with remaining parts taken from reference TRBV14 and TRBJ2-2, reads EAGVTQFPSHSVIEKGQTVTLRCDPISGHDNLYWYRRVMGKEIKFLLHFVKESKQDESGMPNNRFLAERTGGTYSTLKVQPAELEDSGVYFCASRGSGSTGELFFGEGSRLTVL.

The rearrangement links TRBV28 to TRBJ1-1; unclear D gene. Germline V gives CDR1 MDHEN, CDR2 SYDVKM. V lost 7 bases to trimming and J lost 1 base, with 13 bases between them. CDR3 length: 14 residues. The CDR3 bases are TGTGCCAGCACCCCTTTGGCCGAGAACACTGAAGCTTTCTTT. Translated: CASTPLAENTEAFF.

CDR3 sequence (DNA): TGTGCCAGCAGCCGGGGGACTGAAGCTTTCTTT. Protein: CASSRGTEAFF. The rearrangement joins TRBV13 to TRBJ1-1; possibly TRBD1 for D (5 bases). Germline loops: CDR1 PRHDT, CDR2 FYEKMQ (reference sequence). V was cut by 5 bases and J by 5 bases, with 6 bases left in between. This CDR3 is 11 amino acids long. Complete variable domain (other parts from reference TRBV13 and TRBJ1-1): AAGVIQSPRHLIKEKRETATLKCYPIPRHDTVYWYQQGPGQDPQFLISFYEKMQSDKGSIPDRFSAQQFSDYHSELNMSSLELGDSALYFCASSRGTEAFFGQGTRLTVV.

This chain joins TRBV2 and TRBJ1-1; D uncertain. Trimming pared 3 bases from V and 11 bases from J, leaving 19 bases between. CDR3 length: 14 residues. Germline CDR1 reads SNHLY; CDR2 reads FYNNEI. The CDR3 DNA reads as TGTGCCAGCAGTGACCCGGACGGAGGAAACGTGGCTTTCTTT. It translates to CASSDPDGGNVAFF.

A single count supports this clone. The chain carries TRBV27 and TRBJ2-7; 8 bases agree with TRBD2. CDR3 length equals 15 residues. Germline V gene sequence: CDR1 MNHEY, CDR2 SMNVEV (reference sequence). The trim removed 2 bases at V and 3 bases at J, leaving 6 bases unmatched. DNA for the CDR3: TGTGCCAGCAGTTTACTTGAGCGGGGGAGCTACGAGCAGTACTTC. Its translation is CASSLLERGSYEQYF.

This clone was seen only once. The chain has TRBV7-6 and TRBJ2-1; 9 bases are a match to TRBD1. V dropped 5 bases and J dropped 4; count of bases not matched to a gene: 6. The CDR3 is 15 amino acids. CDR1 and CDR2 (germline): SGHVS, FNYEAQ. The CDR3 DNA follows: TGTGCCAGCAGCCCCGGACAGGGGTCATACAATGAGCAGTTCTTC. Translation: CASSPGQGSYNEQFF.

The rearrangement uses TRBV7-2 and TRBJ1-6, with TRBD1 matching over 7 bases. V lost 0 bases and J lost 6; bases outside the gene matches: 2. Germline CDR1 is SGHTA and CDR2 is FQGNSA. This CDR3 contains 15 residues. CDR3 in amino acids: CASSLAGTANSPLHF. The DNA for the CDR3 is TGTGCCAGCAGCTTAGCAGGGACAGCTAATTCACCCCTCCACTTT. The whole variable domain, remainder taken from reference TRBV7-2 and TRBJ1-6, is GAGVSQSPSNKVTEKGKDVELRCDPISGHTALYWYRQSLGQGLEFLIYFQGNSAPDKSGLPSDRFSAERTGGSVSTLTIQRTQQEDSAVYLCASSLAGTANSPLHFGNGTRLTVT.

The V call is TRBV5-8, the J call TRBJ2-1; D may be TRBD1 (6 bases). Germline-derived CDR1 and CDR2 are SGHTS and YDEGEE. V lost 4 bases and J 4 bases, leaving 9 bases between the germline ends. This CDR3 region has 13 residues. The CDR3 reads CASSLGQYNEQFF. DNA for the CDR3: TGTGCCAGCAGCCTTGGACAGTACAATGAGCAGTTCTTC.

This chain joins TRBV2 and TRBJ2-5; D possibly corresponds to TRBD1 (5 bases). This CDR3 has 13 amino acids. Trimming pared 6 bases from V and 2 bases from J, leaving 10 bases between. Germline CDR1 is SNHLY and CDR2 is FYNNEI. The CDR3 loop is CASRTDPQETQYF. CDR3 sequence (DNA): TGTGCCAGCAGGACAGATCCTCAAGAGACCCAGTACTTC. The full variable domain, in which reference TRBV2 and TRBJ2-5 provide the parts outside the CDR3, is EPEVTQTPSHQVTQMGQEVILRCVPISNHLYFYWYRQILGQKVEFLVSFYNNEISEKSEIFDDQFSVERPDGSNFTLKIRSTKLEDSAMYFCASRTDPQETQYFGPGTRLLVL.

V and J are TRBV5-8 and TRBJ2-1; a weak D match, TRBD1 (6 bases). V gave up 4 bases and J gave up 7 bases, with 18 bases separating them. This CDR3 spans 15 amino acids. Germline V lookup: CDR1 SGHTS, CDR2 YDEGEE. The CDR3 DNA follows: TGTGCCAGCAGCCTAGGGCATGGGACAATAAATGAGCAGTTCTTC. Its translation is CASSLGHGTINEQFF. Together with reference TRBV5-8 and TRBJ2-1, the CDR3 gives the full variable domain: EAGVTQSPTHLIKTRGQQATLRCSPISGHTSVYWYQQALGLGLQFLLWYDEGEERNRGNFPPRFSGRQFPNYSSELNVNALELEDSALYLCASSLGHGTINEQFFGPGTRLTVL.

V usage is TRBV5-1 and J usage is TRBJ2-7; TRBD1 is a possible D gene (5 bases). Between the trimmed V and J ends, which lost 0 bases and 0 bases, there was a span of 10 bases. This CDR3 contains 15 residues. CDR1 and CDR2 (germline): SGHRS, YFSETQ. Here the CDR3 reads CASSLEQASSYEQYF. The CDR3 nucleotides are TGCGCCAGCAGCTTGGAACAGGCAAGCTCCTACGAGCAGTACTTC.

The chain is built from TRBV5-1 and TRBJ2-5; the D gene is possibly TRBD1 (5 bases). Germline CDR1 and CDR2: SGHRS and YFSETQ. V shed 3 bases and J shed 0 bases, with 15 bases lying between them. The CDR3 totals 16 residues. In DNA form, the CDR3 reads TGCGCCAGCAGCTGGGGTCGAAGACAGTACCAAGAGACCCAGTACTTC. Translated, it gives CASSWGRRQYQETQYF.